This passage covers 32 T cell receptor beta chains from one sample sequenced in a study of beta chain features in type 1 diabetes (dated by TCRdb to 2017 to 2018). Broad study findings and their caveats: A moderate but significant shortening of TCRB CDR3 length was observed in type 1 diabetes patients in all four CD4+ subsets.

For these TCRs, the target antigens are not known. Library preparation employed the immunoSEQ multiplex PCR assay. The entire amount of isolated RNA was reverse transcribed using the High Capacity cDNA Reverse Transcription Kit, so the sequenced TCRB transcripts were expressed ones. Held by TCRdb, this immuneACCESS table contains in-frame sequences only and omits some clones. Under half of the omission traces to an unresolved V gene where checked; the cause of the rest is unknown. The table for this sample lists roughly 240,000 clones; around 24% of them were counted only once. Together, the top ten hold around 0.012% of the sample. Sequenced input: naive CD4+ T cells from blood. What this sample's cell subset or site label stands for: true naive CD4+ T cells. Receptors were obtained from a woman in her 30s with type 1 diabetes.

This clone was detected only a few times. An end of the junction does not agree with germline; a read error may underlie this. The chain is built from TRBV25-1 and TRBJ2-3, with 10 bases lining up with TRBD1. Germline assignment: CDR1 MGHDK and CDR2 SYGVNS. The CDR3 is made up of 11 amino acids. DNA for the CDR3: TGTGCCAACCGCCGGGACAGGGGTCCCAGTTTT. Protein: CANRRDRGPSF. Full variable domain (outside the CDR3, taken from reference TRBV25-1 and TRBJ2-3): EADIYQTPRYLVIGTGKKITLECSQTMGHDKMYWYQQDPGMELHLIHYSYGVNSTEKGDLSSESTVSRIRTEHFPLTLESARPSHTSQYLCANRRDRGPSFGPGTRLTVL.

This clone has just a few counts. Relative to the germline gene, one junction end is altered; a read error may explain this. The chain has TRBV15 and TRBJ1-1; 7 nucleotides match TRBD1. Germline V gene data show CDR1 as LNHNV and CDR2 as YYDKDF (reference sequence). The CDR3 consists of 13 residues. CDR3 amino acids: CATSRDQGGSILF. DNA for the CDR3: TGTGCCACCAGCAGAGATCAGGGGGGTTCCATTCTCTTT.

This clone was observed a few times. The gene calls are TRBV30 and TRBJ2-1; D is perhaps TRBD1 (6 bases). The CDR3 extends over 14 amino acids. The V end was cut by 2 bases, the J end by 6 bases, with 14 bases between. Per the germline V gene, CDR1 is GTSNPN and CDR2 is SVGIG (reference sequence). The CDR3 region is CAWSPRDIVNEQFF. In DNA, the CDR3 is TGTGCCTGGAGTCCCCGGGACATTGTCAATGAGCAGTTCTTC.

J is TRBJ1-5 and V is TRBV30; a possible D gene is TRBD1 (5 bases). Trimming removed 5 bases from V and 4 bases from J, with 15 bases in between. The V gene's germline CDR1 is GTSNPN and CDR2 SVGIG (reference sequence). This CDR3 region has 14 residues. The CDR3 reads CAWSRTLTNQPQHF. Written as DNA, the CDR3 is TGTGCCTGGTCCCGGACACTTACAAATCAGCCCCAGCATTTT.

This clone was observed a handful of times. The chain employs TRBV6-6 and TRBJ2-1, with D possibly being TRBD1 (5 bases). With 0 bases removed from V and 7 bases from J, the gap between germline ends came to 16 bases. CDR1 and CDR2 (germline): MNHNY, SVGAGI (reference sequence). There are 16 residues in the CDR3. Here the CDR3 reads CASSYSGRAVVNEQFF. CDR3 nucleotides: TGTGCCAGCAGTTACTCGGGCAGGGCCGTAGTTAATGAGCAGTTCTTC.

This clone was seen only a few times. V usage is TRBV5-4 and J usage is TRBJ2-5, with 9 bases that match TRBD2. V shed 4 bases and J 5 bases; nucleotides not matched to a gene: 6. The CDR3 has 14 residues. The germline V gene has CDR1 SGHNT and CDR2 YYREEE (reference sequence). The CDR3 bases are TGTGCCAGCAGCGTGGGACTAGCTCTGGAGACCCAGTACTTC. Translating it yields CASSVGLALETQYF.

This clone was observed a handful of times. This chain joins TRBV30 and TRBJ1-1; D not certain. The CDR3 runs 12 residues. Germline CDR1 GTSNPN, CDR2 SVGIG (reference sequence). V lost 4 bases to trimming and J lost 1 base, with 7 bases between them. The CDR3: CAWTKWNTEAFF. CDR3 bases: TGTGCCTGGACAAAATGGAACACTGAAGCTTTCTTT.

The chain is built from TRBV28 and TRBJ1-2; 7 nucleotides agree with TRBD1. With 2 bases clipped from V and 7 bases from J, the junction kept 1 base outside the gene matches. The CDR3 is 12 amino acids. The germline V gene has CDR1 MDHEN and CDR2 SYDVKM. CDR3 sequence (DNA): TGTGCCAGCAGTTTAAGGGGGCTTGGCTACACCTTC. Amino acid sequence: CASSLRGLGYTF.

The chain joins TRBV6-5 to TRBJ1-2; no clear D. The germline CDR1 and CDR2 sequences are MNHEY and SVGAGI. V gave up 6 bases and J gave up 7 bases, with 18 bases separating them. The CDR3 is 14 amino acids. CDR3: CASSLSEGGSGYTF. CDR3 nucleotide sequence: TGTGCCAGCAGCCTGTCTGAGGGCGGGTCTGGCTACACCTTC.

This sequence joins TRBV4-2 and TRBJ1-5; 8 positions match TRBD1. Germline V gene data show CDR1 as LGHNA and CDR2 as YNFKEQ. The length of the CDR3 is 13 residues. J was trimmed by 4 bases and V by 5 bases; bases with no gene match: 1. Written as DNA, the CDR3 is TGTGCCAGCAGCAGACAGGGGAATCAGCCCCAGCATTTT. Its protein is CASSRQGNQPQHF.

This clone was picked up a small number of times. The gene calls are TRBV30 and TRBJ1-5; possibly TRBD1 for D (5 bases). Trimming removed 3 bases from V and 3 bases from J, with 15 bases in between. This CDR3 is built from 15 residues. Germline assignment: CDR1 GTSNPN and CDR2 SVGIG (reference sequence). The CDR3 bases are TGTGCCTGGAGCGACCCTCAGGGTTTCAATCAGCCCCAGCATTTT. Amino acid sequence: CAWSDPQGFNQPQHF. The complete variable domain, with remaining parts taken from reference TRBV30 and TRBJ1-5, reads SQTIHQWPATLVQPVGSPLSLECTVEGTSNPNLYWYRQAAGRGLQLLFYSVGIGQISSEVPQNLSASRPQDRQFILSSKKLLLSDSGFYLCAWSDPQGFNQPQHFGDGTRLSIL.

The chain is built from TRBV2 and TRBJ2-5; 7 bases agree with TRBD1. The V gene's germline CDR1 is SNHLY and CDR2 FYNNEI. With V trimmed by 8 bases and J by 5 bases, 5 bases remained unmatched. There are 12 residues in the CDR3. The CDR3 nucleotides are TGTGCCAGCGGGACAGCAAGTGAGACCCAGTACTTC. This sequence encodes CASGTASETQYF.

This clone showed up just a few times. The V gene is TRBV29-1, the J gene TRBJ1-2; D is uncertain. This CDR3 contains 12 residues. The germline V gene has CDR1 SQVTM and CDR2 ANQGSEA. V lost 1 base and J lost 2, with 5 bases in between. The CDR3 bases are TGCAGCGTTGAAGCGAGAAACTATGGCTACACCTTC. Its translation: CSVEARNYGYTF.

This clone showed up just a few times. The V and J genes are TRBV6-1 and TRBJ1-5; no reliable D call. The CDR3 is made up of 9 amino acids. V was pared by 11 bases and J by 7 bases, with 6 bases between. The germline V gene encodes CDR1 MNHNS and CDR2 SASEGT. The CDR3 reads CAGGQPQHF. DNA of the CDR3: TGTGCCGGAGGCCAGCCCCAGCATTTT.

This rearrangement joins TRBV7-6 to TRBJ2-6; TRBD1 matches 7 bases. V lost 5 bases to trimming and J lost 0 bases; unmatched junction nucleotides: 10. The CDR3 is 18 amino acids. Germline CDR1 is SGHVS and CDR2 is FNYEAQ. The CDR3 loop is CASSPRQGAHSGANVLTF. The CDR3 DNA sequence: TGTGCCAGCAGCCCTAGACAGGGCGCCCACTCTGGGGCCAACGTCCTGACTTTC. Together with reference TRBV7-6 and TRBJ2-6, the CDR3 gives the full variable domain: GAGVSQSPRYKVTKRGQDVALRCDPISGHVSLYWYRQALGQGPEFLTYFNYEAQQDKSGLPNDRFSAERPEGSISTLTIQRTEQRDSAMYRCASSPRQGAHSGANVLTFGAGSRLTVL.

This clone appeared a few times. The chain employs TRBV29-1 and TRBJ1-3; D ambiguous. The CDR3 consists of 15 residues. V lost 5 bases and J lost 3, with 17 bases in between. Looked up from germline, CDR1 is SQVTM and CDR2 is ANQGSEA. CDR3 bases: TGCAGCGTTCCCCAAATTGAGGAGGTTGGAAACACCATATATTTT. Its protein is CSVPQIEEVGNTIYF.

This clone has a handful of counts. V is TRBV30 and J is TRBJ1-1, with D possibly TRBD1 on 5 matching bases. Trimming removed 5 bases at V and 3 bases at J, with 13 bases between. The CDR3 covers 13 residues. CDR1 GTSNPN and CDR2 SVGIG come from the germline V gene (reference sequence). As DNA, the CDR3 is TGTGCCTGGGCCAGGGTGTCGGACACTGAAGCTTTCTTT. It yields the protein CAWARVSDTEAFF.

In this sample, this clone turned up a few times. This chain uses TRBV18 with TRBJ2-3; 8 nucleotides align to TRBD2. This CDR3 spans 16 amino acids. The germline CDR1 and CDR2 sequences are KGHSH and LQKENI. V gave up 1 base and J gave up 1 base; unmatched junction bases: 4. The CDR3, as DNA: TGTGCCAGCTCACCACGAGCGGGAGAGGGCACAGATACGCAGTATTTT. This codes for CASSPRAGEGTDTQYF.

V usage is TRBV4-2 and J usage is TRBJ2-7; TRBD2 might be the D (6 bases). Germline V gene lookup returns CDR1 LGHNA and CDR2 YNFKEQ. Trimming removed 4 bases from V and 1 base from J, with 14 bases in between. CDR3 length: 15 residues. This CDR3 is CASSPPGRGSYEQYF. For the CDR3, the DNA is TGTGCCAGCAGCCCCCCGGGGCGGGGTTCCTACGAGCAGTACTTC.

This clone has more than one count but fewer than ten. V usage is TRBV4-1 and J usage is TRBJ1-2; a weak D match, TRBD1 (5 bases). Germline values: CDR1 MGHRA, CDR2 YSYEKL. V shed 0 bases and J shed 1 base, with 9 bases lying between them. The CDR3 has 15 residues. As DNA, the CDR3 is TGCGCCAGCAGCCAAGATCGCGGGGGTAACTATGGCTACACCTTC. Translating gives CASSQDRGGNYGYTF.

V usage is TRBV30 and J usage is TRBJ2-1, with 7 bases matching TRBD1. Germline assignment: CDR1 GTSNPN and CDR2 SVGIG (reference sequence). The junction had 8 bases not matched to a gene; V was cut back by 4 bases and J by 5 bases. The CDR3 has 14 residues. In nucleotides, the CDR3 is TGTGCCTGGACCTCTCCGACAGGGCACAATGAGCAGTTCTTC. It is translated as CAWTSPTGHNEQFF.

This clone showed up just a few times. The chain is built from TRBV4-1 and TRBJ2-6; 9 nucleotides line up with TRBD1. With 0 bases clipped from V and 0 bases from J, the junction kept 6 bases outside the gene matches. Per germline, CDR1 MGHRA and CDR2 YSYEKL. The CDR3 length is 19 residues. The CDR3 DNA reads as TGCGCCAGCAGCCAAGACTATGGGACAGGGTTCTCTGGGGCCAACGTCCTGACTTTC. The encoded protein is CASSQDYGTGFSGANVLTF.

This clone was counted a single time. The chain links TRBV7-9 to TRBJ1-1, with D maybe TRBD1 (6 bases). The length of the CDR3 is 15 residues. Trimming removed 7 bases from V and 0 bases from J, with 15 bases in between. CDR1 and CDR2 from the germline V gene are SEHNR and FQNEAQ (reference sequence). CDR3 residues: CASTPPGHLNTEAFF. The CDR3, as DNA: TGTGCCAGCACCCCCCCGGGACACCTGAACACTGAAGCTTTCTTT.

The sample holds a few counts of this clone. The chain carries TRBV4-1 and TRBJ2-1; TRBD2 matches at 7 bases. CDR3 length: 16 amino acids. Trimming took 4 bases from V and 7 from J; bases not matched to a gene: 13. Germline lookup yields CDR1 MGHRA and CDR2 YSYEKL. The CDR3 sequence: CASSRFGGRESNEQFF. CDR3 sequence (DNA): TGCGCCAGCAGCCGTTTCGGGGGGAGGGAGAGTAATGAGCAGTTCTTC.

A few counts support this clone. V and J are TRBV7-3 and TRBJ1-2, with D maybe TRBD1 (5 bases). The CDR3 has 14 residues. Trimming took off 4 bases at V and 7 bases at J, with 16 bases between the two ends. The germline V gene encodes CDR1 SGHTA and CDR2 FQGTGA. This CDR3 reads CASSSGGGAGGYTF. In nucleotides, the CDR3 is TGTGCCAGCAGCTCCGGGGGAGGGGCCGGTGGCTACACCTTC.

The J gene is TRBJ2-1, the V gene TRBV18; the D gene is possibly TRBD1 (6 bases). The CDR3 spans 13 residues. V was cut by 8 bases and J by 9 bases, with 17 bases left in between. Germline CDR1 KGHSH, CDR2 LQKENI. This CDR3 is CASINREFGEQFF. Here the CDR3 DNA reads TGTGCCAGCATAAACAGGGAGTTTGGTGAGCAGTTCTTC.

This clone was seen more than once but under ten times. The rearrangement joins TRBV4-2 to TRBJ1-1; 9 nucleotides align to TRBD1. The V gene's germline CDR1 is LGHNA and CDR2 YNFKEQ. The CDR3 contains 17 residues. J gave up 0 bases and V 2 bases, and 7 bases lay outside the gene matches. For the CDR3, the DNA is TGTGCCAGCAGCCAACCGACAGGGGGGGCTATGAACACTGAAGCTTTCTTT. Its translation is CASSQPTGGAMNTEAFF.

This clone was recorded a few times. V usage is TRBV15 and J usage is TRBJ2-3; TRBD2 matches at 7 bases. The V segment lost 0 bases and the J segment 7 bases; nucleotides outside the gene matches: 13. The CDR3 totals 17 residues. Germline CDR1 and CDR2: LNHNV and YYDKDF (reference sequence). Here the CDR3 DNA reads TGTGCCACCAGCAGAGATCGGGGCGGGAGAAAGGGGAATACGCAGTATTTT. Its protein product is CATSRDRGGRKGNTQYF. Complete variable domain (other parts from reference TRBV15 and TRBJ2-3): DAMVIQNPRYQVTQFGKPVTLSCSQTLNHNVMYWYQQKSSQAPKLLFHYYDKDFNNEADTPDNFQSRRPNTSFCFLDIRSPGLGDTAMYLCATSRDRGGRKGNTQYFGPGTRLTVL.

A few counts support this clone. The chain joins TRBV27 to TRBJ2-1, with D uncertain. With 4 bases removed from V and 9 bases from J, the gap between germline ends came to 13 bases. Germline CDR1 is MNHEY and CDR2 is SMNVEV (reference sequence). The CDR3 runs 13 residues. DNA of the CDR3: TGTGCCAGCAGTTGGCGACGACTGGCTGAGCAGTTCTTC. Protein: CASSWRRLAEQFF.

This clone was seen a handful of times. V is TRBV25-1 and J is TRBJ2-3; 8 nucleotides match TRBD2. Germline V gene data show CDR1 as MGHDK and CDR2 as SYGVNS. This CDR3 spans 16 amino acids. J was trimmed by 1 base and V by 3 bases; bases with no gene match: 6. This CDR3 reads CASSDFGREGTDTQYF. CDR3 in DNA: TGTGCCAGCAGTGACTTCGGGCGGGAGGGCACAGATACGCAGTATTTT.

This chain joins TRBV29-1 and TRBJ2-2; weak D call: TRBD1 (6 bases). CDR1 SQVTM and CDR2 ANQGSEA come from the germline V gene. The length of the CDR3 is 14 residues. Trimming took off 1 base at V and 1 base at J, with 7 bases between the two ends. CDR3 nucleotides: TGCAGCGTTGAAGTGGACAGGAACACCGGGGAGCTGTTTTTT. Translated, it gives CSVEVDRNTGELFF.

There are a few counts of this clone. The chain uses TRBV7-8 and TRBJ2-1, with 8 bases fitting TRBD2. V trimming: 5 bases; J trimming: 9 bases; junction bases outside the gene matches: 12. The germline CDR1 and CDR2 sequences are SGHVS and FQNEAQ. CDR3 length: 15 amino acids. CDR3: CASSPLAGGAAEQFF. The CDR3 DNA reads as TGTGCCAGCAGCCCACTTGCGGGAGGTGCCGCTGAGCAGTTCTTC.